This T cell receptor (beta chain) derives from a study of CD4 and CD8 cells across lung adenocarcinoma regions. This CDR3 has 17 amino acids. From germline, CDR1 is MNHNS and CDR2 SASEGT. A single record per CDR3 protein comes from TCRdb applying MiXCR to the PCR reads. This sample has some 27,000 distinct CDR3 sequences; 53% occur once, and the top ten carry approximately 46%. Concerning this clonotype itself: The junction departs from germline at one end; a sequencing error may be responsible.

Samples came from patients with localized non-small cell lung adenocarcinoma. Sequencing was performed on CD8+ T cells from the center of a lung tumor. This TCR was recovered from a male donor with lung adenocarcinoma. The CD4 and CD8 labels of this study may be unreliable. The V gene is TRBV6-1, the J gene TRBJ2-3; D unclear. CDR3 bases: TGTGCCAGCAGTGTCGGCAGGAGTGCAGTGAGCACAGATACGCTGTATTTT. This encodes CASSVGRSAVSTDTLYF.